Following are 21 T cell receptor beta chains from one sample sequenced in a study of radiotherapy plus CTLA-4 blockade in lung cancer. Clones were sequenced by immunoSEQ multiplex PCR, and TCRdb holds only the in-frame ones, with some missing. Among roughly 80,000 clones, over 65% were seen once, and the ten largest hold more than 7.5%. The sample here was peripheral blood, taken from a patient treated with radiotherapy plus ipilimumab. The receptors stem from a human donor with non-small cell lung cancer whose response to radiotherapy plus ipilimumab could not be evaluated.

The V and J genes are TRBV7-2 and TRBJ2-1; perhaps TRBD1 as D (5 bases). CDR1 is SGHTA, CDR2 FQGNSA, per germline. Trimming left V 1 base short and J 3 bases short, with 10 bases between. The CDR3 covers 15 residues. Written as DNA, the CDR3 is TGTGCCAGCAGCTTAGAGCCAGGGATCTACAATGAGCAGTTCTTC. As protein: CASSLEPGIYNEQFF.

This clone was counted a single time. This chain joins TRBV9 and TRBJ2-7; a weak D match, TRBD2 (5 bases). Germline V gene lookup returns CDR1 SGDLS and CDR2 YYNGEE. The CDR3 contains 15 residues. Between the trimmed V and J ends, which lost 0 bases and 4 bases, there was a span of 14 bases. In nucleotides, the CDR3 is TGTGCCAGCAGCGTAGGAGGGTCCGCTACTTACGAGCAGTACTTC. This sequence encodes CASSVGGSATYEQYF.

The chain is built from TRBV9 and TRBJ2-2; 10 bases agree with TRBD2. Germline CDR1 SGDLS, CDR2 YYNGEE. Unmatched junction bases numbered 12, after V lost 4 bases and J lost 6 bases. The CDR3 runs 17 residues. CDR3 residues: CASSKGSGGVRPGELFF. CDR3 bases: TGTGCCAGCAGCAAGGGAAGCGGGGGGGTCAGGCCCGGGGAGCTGTTTTTT.

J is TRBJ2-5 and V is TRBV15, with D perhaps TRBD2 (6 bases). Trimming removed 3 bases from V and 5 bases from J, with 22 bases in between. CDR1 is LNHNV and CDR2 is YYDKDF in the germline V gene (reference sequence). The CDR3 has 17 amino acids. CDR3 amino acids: CATSSEKLGIGRETQYF. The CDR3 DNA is TGTGCCACCAGCAGCGAGAAGTTGGGAATAGGGAGGGAGACCCAGTACTTC.

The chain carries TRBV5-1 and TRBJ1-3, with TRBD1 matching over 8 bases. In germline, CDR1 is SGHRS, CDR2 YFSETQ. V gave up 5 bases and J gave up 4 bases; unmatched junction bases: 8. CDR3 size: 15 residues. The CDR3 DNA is TGCGCCAGCAGACTCGATACAGGGGGAGGAAACACCATATATTTT. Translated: CASRLDTGGGNTIYF.

CDR3 region: CASSQDLSGAYGYTF. In nucleotides, the CDR3 is TGCGCCAGCAGCCAAGATCTGTCAGGGGCCTATGGCTACACCTTC. The chain carries TRBV4-3 and TRBJ1-2; D perhaps matches TRBD1 (6 bases). Germline CDR1 and CDR2: LGHNA and YSLEER. Trimming stripped 0 bases from V and 4 bases from J, with 12 bases between. The CDR3 runs 15 residues.

The CDR3 region is CASSYSWTGRSPLHF. CDR3 coding DNA: TGTGCCAGCAGTTACTCGTGGACAGGGAGATCACCCCTCCACTTT. The chain links TRBV6-5 to TRBJ1-6; 8 bases map to TRBD1. The CDR3 totals 15 residues. Germline V gene sequence: CDR1 MNHEY, CDR2 SVGAGI. V was clipped by 0 bases and J by 10 bases; unmatched bases: 5.

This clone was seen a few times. CDR3 sequence: CASQRDRNYGYTF. CDR3 DNA: TGTGCCAGTCAGAGAGACAGGAACTATGGCTACACCTTC. The gene calls are TRBV19 and TRBJ1-2; tentatively, D is TRBD1 (6 bases). The CDR3 contains 13 residues. CDR1 LNHDA and CDR2 SQIVND come from the germline V gene (reference sequence). V was pared by 8 bases and J by 2 bases, with 12 bases between.

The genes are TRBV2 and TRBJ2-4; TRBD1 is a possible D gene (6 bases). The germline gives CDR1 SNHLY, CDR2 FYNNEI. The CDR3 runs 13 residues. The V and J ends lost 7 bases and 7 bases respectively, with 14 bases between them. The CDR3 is CASTVQRGNIQYF. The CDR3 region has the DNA TGTGCCAGCACGGTGCAGAGGGGGAACATTCAGTACTTC.

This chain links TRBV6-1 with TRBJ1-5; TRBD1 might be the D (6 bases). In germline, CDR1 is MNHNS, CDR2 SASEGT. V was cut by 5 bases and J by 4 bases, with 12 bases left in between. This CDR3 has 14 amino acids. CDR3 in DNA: TGTGCCAGCAGTTTCAGTCAGGGGAATCAGCCCCAGCATTTT. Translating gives CASSFSQGNQPQHF.

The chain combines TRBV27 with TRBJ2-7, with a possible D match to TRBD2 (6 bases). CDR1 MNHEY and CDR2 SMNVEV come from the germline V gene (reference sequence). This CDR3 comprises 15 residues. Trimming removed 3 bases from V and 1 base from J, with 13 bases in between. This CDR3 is CASSFSGGGSYEQYF. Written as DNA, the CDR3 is TGTGCCAGCAGTTTTTCAGGTGGAGGGTCCTACGAGCAGTACTTC.

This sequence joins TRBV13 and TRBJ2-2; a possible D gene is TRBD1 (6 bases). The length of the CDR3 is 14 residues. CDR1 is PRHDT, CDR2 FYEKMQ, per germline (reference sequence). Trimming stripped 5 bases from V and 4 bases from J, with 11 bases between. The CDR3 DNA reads TGTGCCAGCAGCGAACAGGGCCCCACCGGGGAGCTGTTTTTT. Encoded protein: CASSEQGPTGELFF.

CDR3 loop: CASSLQGRTEAFF. In DNA form, the CDR3 reads TGTGCCAGCAGCCTACAGGGGAGAACTGAAGCTTTCTTT. This sequence joins TRBV7-2 and TRBJ1-1; 7 positions agree with TRBD1. Trimming removed 5 bases from V and 5 bases from J; junction bases left unmatched: 5. CDR1 is SGHTA and CDR2 is FQGNSA in the germline V gene. There are 13 residues in the CDR3.

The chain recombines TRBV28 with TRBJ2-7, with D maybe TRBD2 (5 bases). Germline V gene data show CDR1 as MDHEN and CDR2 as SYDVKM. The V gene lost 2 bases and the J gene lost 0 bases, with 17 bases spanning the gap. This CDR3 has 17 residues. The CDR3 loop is CASSLGVRGMSSYEQYF. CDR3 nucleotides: TGTGCCAGCAGTTTAGGGGTCCGGGGTATGAGCTCCTACGAGCAGTACTTC.

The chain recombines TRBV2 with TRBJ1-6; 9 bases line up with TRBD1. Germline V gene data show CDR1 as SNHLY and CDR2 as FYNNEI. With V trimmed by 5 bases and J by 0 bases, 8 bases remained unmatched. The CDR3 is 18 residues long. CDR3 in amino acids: CASSSRDRESSYNSPLHF. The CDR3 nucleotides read TGTGCCAGCAGTTCCCGGGACAGGGAGAGCTCCTATAATTCACCCCTCCACTTT. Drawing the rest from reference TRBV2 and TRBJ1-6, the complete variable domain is EPEVTQTPSHQVTQMGQEVILRCVPISNHLYFYWYRQILGQKVEFLVSFYNNEISEKSEIFDDQFSVERPDGSNFTLKIRSTKLEDSAMYFCASSSRDRESSYNSPLHFGNGTRLTVT.

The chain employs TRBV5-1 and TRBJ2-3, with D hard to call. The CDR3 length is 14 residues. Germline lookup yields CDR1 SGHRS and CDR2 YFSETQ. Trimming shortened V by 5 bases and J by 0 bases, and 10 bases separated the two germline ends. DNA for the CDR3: TGCGCCAGCAGGAGCTCCTCTAGCACAGATACGCAGTATTTT. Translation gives CASRSSSSTDTQYF. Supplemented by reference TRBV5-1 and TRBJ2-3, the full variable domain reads KAGVTQTPRYLIKTRGQQVTLSCSPISGHRSVSWYQQTPGQGLQFLFEYFSETQRNKGNFPGRFSGRQFSNSRSEMNVSTLELGDSALYLCASRSSSSTDTQYFGPGTRLTVL.

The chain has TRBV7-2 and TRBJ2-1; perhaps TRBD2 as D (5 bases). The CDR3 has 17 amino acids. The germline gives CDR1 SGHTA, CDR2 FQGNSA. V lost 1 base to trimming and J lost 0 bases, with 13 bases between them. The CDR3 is CASSLVVLTSSYNEQFF. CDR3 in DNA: TGTGCCAGCAGCTTAGTCGTATTAACTAGCTCCTACAATGAGCAGTTCTTC.

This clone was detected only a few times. Here the CDR3 reads CASSPLTAAGGGYTF. Here the CDR3 DNA reads TGTGCCAGTAGTCCGCTGACAGCCGCAGGAGGGGGCTACACCTTC. The J gene is TRBJ1-2, the V gene TRBV19, with TRBD1 as a possible D gene (5 bases). CDR1 and CDR2 (germline): LNHDA, SQIVND (reference sequence). V dropped 5 bases and J dropped 8 bases, with 21 bases sitting between them. The CDR3 runs 15 residues.

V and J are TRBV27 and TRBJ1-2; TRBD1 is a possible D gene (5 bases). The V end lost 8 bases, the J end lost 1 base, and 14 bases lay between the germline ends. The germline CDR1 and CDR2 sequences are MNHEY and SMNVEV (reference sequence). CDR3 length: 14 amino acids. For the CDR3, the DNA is TGTGCCAGCGGAGACAGAGTCGTTAACTATGGCTACACCTTC. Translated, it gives CASGDRVVNYGYTF.

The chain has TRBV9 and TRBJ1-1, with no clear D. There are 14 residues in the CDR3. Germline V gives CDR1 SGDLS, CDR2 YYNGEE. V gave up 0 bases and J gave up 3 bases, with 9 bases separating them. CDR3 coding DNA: TGTGCCAGCAGCGTAGTGGGCAGATACACTGAAGCTTTCTTT. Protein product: CASSVVGRYTEAFF.

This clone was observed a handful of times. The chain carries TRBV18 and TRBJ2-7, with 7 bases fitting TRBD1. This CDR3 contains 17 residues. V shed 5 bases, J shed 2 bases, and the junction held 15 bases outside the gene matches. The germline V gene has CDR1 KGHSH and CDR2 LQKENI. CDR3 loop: CASSNLLRTGETYEQYF. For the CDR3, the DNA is TGTGCCAGCTCAAACCTGCTCCGGACAGGTGAAACCTACGAGCAGTACTTC. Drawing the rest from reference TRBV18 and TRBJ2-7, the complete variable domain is NAGVMQNPRHLVRRRGQEARLRCSPMKGHSHVYWYRQLPEEGLKFMVYLQKENIIDESGMPKERFSAEFPKEGPSILRIQQVVRGDSAAYFCASSNLLRTGETYEQYFGPGTRLTVT.